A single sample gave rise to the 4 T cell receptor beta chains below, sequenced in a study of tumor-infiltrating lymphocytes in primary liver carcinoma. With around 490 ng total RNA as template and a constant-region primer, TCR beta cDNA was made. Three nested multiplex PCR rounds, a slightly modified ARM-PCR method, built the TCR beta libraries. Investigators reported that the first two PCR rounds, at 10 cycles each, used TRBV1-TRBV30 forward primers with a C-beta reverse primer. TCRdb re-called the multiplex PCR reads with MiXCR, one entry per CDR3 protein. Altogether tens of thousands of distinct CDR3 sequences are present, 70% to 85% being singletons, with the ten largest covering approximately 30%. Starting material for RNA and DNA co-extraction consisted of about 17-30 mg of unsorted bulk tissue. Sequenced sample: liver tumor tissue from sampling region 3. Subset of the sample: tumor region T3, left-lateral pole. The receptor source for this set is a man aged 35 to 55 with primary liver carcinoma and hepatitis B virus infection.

The chain's CDR3 is CASSYSVGGDNYGYTF. CDR3 DNA: TGTGCCAGCAGTTATTCGGTAGGGGGCGATAACTATGGCTACACCTTC. V usage is TRBV6-6 and J usage is TRBJ1-2; 7 nucleotides match TRBD1. The germline gives CDR1 MNHNY, CDR2 SVGAGI (reference sequence). V trimming: 3 bases; J trimming: 1 base; junction bases outside the gene matches: 8. CDR3 length equals 16 residues.

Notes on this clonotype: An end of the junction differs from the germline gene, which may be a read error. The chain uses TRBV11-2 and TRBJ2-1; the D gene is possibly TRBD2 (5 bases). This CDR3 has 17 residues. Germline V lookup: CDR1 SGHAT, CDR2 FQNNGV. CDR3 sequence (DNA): TGTGCCAGCAGCATAGAGGCTGTTAGCGAGAGGGCCAATGAGCAGTTCTTC. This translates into CASSIEAVSERANEQFF.

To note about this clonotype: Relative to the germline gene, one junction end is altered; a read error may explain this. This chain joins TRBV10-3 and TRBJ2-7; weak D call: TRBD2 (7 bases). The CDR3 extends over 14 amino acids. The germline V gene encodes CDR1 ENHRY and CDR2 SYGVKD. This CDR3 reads CAISAGALSYEQHF. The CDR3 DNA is TGCGCCATCAGTGCGGGGGCCCTCTCCTACGAGCAGCACTTC.

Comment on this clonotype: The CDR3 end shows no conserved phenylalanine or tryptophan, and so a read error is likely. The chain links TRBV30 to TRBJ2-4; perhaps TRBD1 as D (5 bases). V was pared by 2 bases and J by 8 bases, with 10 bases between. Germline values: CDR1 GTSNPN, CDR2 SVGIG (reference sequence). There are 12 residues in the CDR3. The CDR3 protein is CAWSPMGHIQYS. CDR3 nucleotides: TGTGCCTGGAGTCCCATGGGGCACATTCAGTACTCC.